The clone carrying this TCR beta chain was picked up a small number of times. Antigen specificity is unknown. This sample was included in a study of T cell repertoires in cytomegalovirus infection. At the level of the study: CMV epitopes used comprised recently identified HLA-C-restricted ones and well-studied HLA-B-restricted ones. Public TCR beta signature analysis indicated the presence of both CMV infection and matching HLA type. The study, taken as a whole, reports: Dominating the ex vivo response were HLA-C-restricted CMV-specific TCR beta clonotypes.

TCRdb analysed the reads with MiXCR anew, one entry per CDR3 protein. The sample yields 750,000 to 900,000 distinct CDR3 sequences, 25% to 30% seen once. V was trimmed by 8 bases and J by 8 bases, leaving 15 bases between them. Germline CDR1 SEHNR, CDR2 FQNEAQ (reference sequence). This CDR3 contains 13 residues. This chain joins TRBV7-9 and TRBJ2-2, with D possibly TRBD2 on 6 matching bases. This TCR came from a human donor in good health (CMV status not recorded). Some clones in this sample may be carry-over from other donors' samples. The material sequenced was cultured CD8+ T cells from PBMCs, taken from culture after CMV antigen stimulation. CDR3 protein: CASAGSTPGELFF. The CDR3 region has the DNA TGTGCCAGCGCGGGATCTACACCGGGGGAGCTGTTTTTT. Filled out from reference TRBV7-9 and TRBJ2-2, the complete variable domain reads DTGVSQNPRHKITKRGQNVTFRCDPISEHNRLYWYRQTLGQGPEFLTYFQNEAQLEKSRLLSDRFSAERPKGSFSTLEIQRTEQGDSAMYLCASAGSTPGELFFGEGSRLTVL.